This TCR beta chain was documented in a study of Graves' ophthalmopathy and Graves' hyperthyroidism. This clonotype was counted at least ten times. Its antigen is still unknown. Researchers turned away patients with other autoimmune diseases, uncontrolled infections, pregnancy or lactation. The PBMCs were taken from approximately 9 ml of fresh peripheral blood. Transcripts of RNA were the source for amplifying TCR beta CDR3 regions. Investigators did first-round RT-PCR with HTBI primers, then second-round multiplex PCR. MiXCR, applied by TCRdb to the multiplex PCR reads, yields one record per CDR3 protein. In the table there are about 480,000 distinct CDR3 sequences, approximately 15% of which are singletons. General observations from the study: Most expanded thyroid clonotypes above 0.001 frequency also appeared in blood.

V was shortened by 2 bases and J by 4 bases, with 6 bases between the two germline ends. The CDR3 is 12 amino acids. Material for sequencing was blood. This chain links TRBV12-3 or TRBV12-4 with TRBJ2-7; no reliable D call. This TCR came from a woman aged 30 to 39 with Graves' ophthalmopathy. DNA for the CDR3: TGTGCCAGCAGTTTAAATGGGTACGAGCAGTACTTC. Translation gives CASSLNGYEQYF.